This TCR beta chain was recovered during a study of T cell changes during pregnancy in multiple sclerosis. Using immunoSEQ multiplex PCR, the repertoire was profiled, and TCRdb retains in-frame clones only, with some absent. The repertoire holds 50,000 or so clones, with more than 85% as singletons. Germline trimming cut 9 bases from V and 7 bases from J; bases unmatched to any gene: 17. This CDR3 spans 15 amino acids. Per germline, CDR1 SNHLY and CDR2 FYNNEI. This chain joins TRBV2 and TRBJ1-2, with 7 bases matching TRBD1. The clonotype originates from a female donor in good health, enrolled as a control in a pregnancy study. This material consisted of peripheral blood, taken after pregnancy. CDR3 sequence: CASRSNQGVTGGYTF. The CDR3 DNA reads as TGTGCCAGTAGATCGAATCAGGGGGTAACGGGTGGCTACACCTTC.